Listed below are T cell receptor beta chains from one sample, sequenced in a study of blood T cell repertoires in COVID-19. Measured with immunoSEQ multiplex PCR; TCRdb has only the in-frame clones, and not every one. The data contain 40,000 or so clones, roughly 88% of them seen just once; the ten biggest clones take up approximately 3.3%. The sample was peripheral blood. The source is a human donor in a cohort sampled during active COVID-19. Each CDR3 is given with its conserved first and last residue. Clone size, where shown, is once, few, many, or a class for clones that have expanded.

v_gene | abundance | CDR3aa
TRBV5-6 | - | CASSLSPAGGSYEQYF
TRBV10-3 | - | CAISDPGLAGEYGELFF
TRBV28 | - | CASSFYRVDTGELFF
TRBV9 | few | CASSVGGGQPQHF
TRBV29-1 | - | CSVDRSDSLRYEQYF
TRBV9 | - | CASSPGDDNYGYTF
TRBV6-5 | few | CASRHPGGYNQPQHF
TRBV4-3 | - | CASSQGRGAYEQYF
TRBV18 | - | CASSPAGTDTQYF
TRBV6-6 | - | CASVQGIYSPLHF
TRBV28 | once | CASSRVGGSPGEGNQPQHF
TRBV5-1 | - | CASSLLFNEKLFF
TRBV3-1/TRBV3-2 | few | CASSQAHGTPKETQYF
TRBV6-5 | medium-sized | CAIDLRDRGPGELFF
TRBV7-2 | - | CASSFQQGYEQYF
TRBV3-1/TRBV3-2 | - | CASSQVSWSSYNSPLHF
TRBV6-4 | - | CASSTGGDNEQFF
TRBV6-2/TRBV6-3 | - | CASSYSEDRVYSNQPQHF
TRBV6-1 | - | CASSAGTPGFSGNTIYF
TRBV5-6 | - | CASSATSLAGGPYNEQFF
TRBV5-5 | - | CASSLVAGTGYEQYF
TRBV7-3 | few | CASSQTGKDGYEQYF
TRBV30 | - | CAWSRTATNTQYF
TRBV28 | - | CASSLNFYEQFF
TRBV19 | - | CASRPGQSSNQPQHF
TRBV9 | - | CASSVAQGLTDTQYF
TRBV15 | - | CATSLGGETQYF
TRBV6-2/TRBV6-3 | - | CASSRQGYGYTF
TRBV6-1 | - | CASSERDRGSKNYGYTF
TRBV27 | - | CASSLSGGAGEQFF
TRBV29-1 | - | CSVESGFQETQYF
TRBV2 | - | CASSARSESQHF
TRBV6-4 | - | CASSDGQGGYGYTF
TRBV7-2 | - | CASSPLAGVGGYEQYF
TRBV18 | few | CASSPVNRGGNGYTF
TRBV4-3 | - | CASSQASTANYGYTF
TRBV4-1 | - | CASSQAKVAGDGYTF
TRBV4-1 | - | CASSQVQGRGEQYF
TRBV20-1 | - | CSARVGATQYF
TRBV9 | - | CASSVATGHTEAFF
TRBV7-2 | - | CASSFASQNTEAFF
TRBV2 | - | CASAPPGEISPLHF
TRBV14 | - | CASSPGGPPYEQYF
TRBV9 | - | CASSVPGNEQFF
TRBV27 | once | CASMLTGNGRETQYF
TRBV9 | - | CASSASGGSGNTIYF
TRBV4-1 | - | CASSQQGSTNEKLFF
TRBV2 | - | CARLTGPNYGYTF
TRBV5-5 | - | CASSTDTSTNEKLFF
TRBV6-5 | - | CASSYSPHRGYTEAFF
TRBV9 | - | CASSVHPTSGRAKYNEQFF
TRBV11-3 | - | CASSLDSRSTEAFF
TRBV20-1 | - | CSASGPMTSGGSYNEQFF
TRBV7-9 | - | CASSSRQGSNEKLFF
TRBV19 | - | CASSPGTGVNTGELFF
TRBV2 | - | CASSDLAGELFF
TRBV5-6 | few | CASSSDRGGPQHF
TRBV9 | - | CASSVSPDRGRDGYTF
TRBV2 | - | CASSESRGQGGYTF
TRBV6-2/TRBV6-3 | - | CASSYLLAGFEDYGYTF